Listed here is a single T cell receptor (beta chain). The sample is drawn from a study of blood T cell repertoires in COVID-19. Looked up from germline, CDR1 is SGHTA and CDR2 is FQGNSA. The CDR3 length is 13 residues. V gave up 1 base and J gave up 7 bases, with 7 bases separating them. This study enrolled people aged about 18 to 90 from about 26 US geographic areas. Only in-frame clones appear in the TCRdb table, and some are missing; sequencing was by immunoSEQ multiplex PCR. The sample has a few hundred thousand clones, 80% to 90% seen once; the top ten hold over 2%. The sequencing input was PBMCs or T cells enriched from blood (not recorded which). The rearrangement joins TRBV7-2 to TRBJ2-2, with no clear D. The clonotype comes from a man aged 30 to 45 who had recovered from COVID-19. CDR3 sequence (DNA): TGTGCCAGCAGCTTAGTCGGTTTCGGGGAGCTGTTTTTT. Its translation: CASSLVGFGELFF.